Sequencing of this T cell receptor beta chain was carried out in a study of blood T cells in healthy people across ages. Whole-study results and caveats: A conclusive naive versus antigen-experienced comparison was prevented by the unsorted PBMCs. Considered underestimates were the diversity estimates obtained from one million T cells. Naive T cell percentage by flow cytometry tracked strongly with beta diversity.

It was with a sample-barcoded 5' primer and a J-beta primer mix that a second PCR of about 6 to 12 cycles was run. At least 2.5 million CDR3-containing paired-end reads were obtained per sample. TCRdb called the 5' RACE reads again in MiXCR, with one record for every CDR3 protein. The data contain about 650,000 distinct CDR3 sequences, around 52% of them singletons. This clonotype was seen only once. The antigen remains undetermined. The CDR3 is 16 amino acids. V gave up 2 bases and J gave up 0 bases, with 10 bases separating them. Germline CDR1 reads MNHNS; CDR2 reads SASEGT. This clonotype was sampled from a woman aged 80 or over in good health. Sequencing was performed on blood. The chain has TRBV6-1 and TRBJ2-2; unclear D gene. The CDR3 reads CASSERVIANTGELFF. The CDR3 nucleotides read TGTGCCAGCAGTGAAAGAGTGATCGCGAACACCGGGGAGCTGTTTTTT.